A single sample is the source of the 27 T cell receptor beta chains below, sequenced in a study of T-cell memory formation after mild COVID-19. TCRdb reprocessed the 5' RACE reads via MiXCR and lists one record per CDR3 protein. Of under 600,000 distinct CDR3 sequences listed, about 20% were seen once; the top ten hold under 8.5%. Sequencing input: PBMCs or a T cell subset sorted from them (not recorded which). Source of these receptors: an adult woman who had mild COVID-19 (a few samples of this study predate the infection). Cell type and time point are not known.

This clonotype was detected a few times. The chain links TRBV7-6 to TRBJ2-1; tentative D call: TRBD2 (6 bases). Per germline, CDR1 SGHVS and CDR2 FNYEAQ. This CDR3 is built from 17 residues. Trimming shortened V by 1 base and J by 5 bases, and 18 bases separated the two germline ends. The CDR3 DNA reads TGTGCCAGCAGCTTAGAGTTTGGGGGAGGAGCCCACAATGAGCAGTTCTTC. Residues: CASSLEFGGGAHNEQFF. Complete variable domain (other parts from reference TRBV7-6 and TRBJ2-1): GAGVSQSPRYKVTKRGQDVALRCDPISGHVSLYWYRQALGQGPEFLTYFNYEAQQDKSGLPNDRFSAERPEGSISTLTIQRTEQRDSAMYRCASSLEFGGGAHNEQFFGPGTRLTVL.

CDR3 region: CASSELRDRRFF. DNA for the CDR3: TGTGCCAGCAGCGAACTCCGGGACCGGCGGTTCTTC. The rearrangement links TRBV6-2 or TRBV6-3 to TRBJ2-1; D might be TRBD1 or TRBD2, each matching 5 bases. There are 12 residues in the CDR3. Germline CDR1 reads MNHEY; CDR2 reads SVGEGT. V lost 6 bases and J lost 15, with 18 bases in between.

The chain couples TRBV7-6 to TRBJ2-1; D tentatively fits TRBD1 or TRBD2 (6 bases each). V dropped 3 bases and J dropped 9 bases, with 24 bases sitting between them. Germline-derived CDR1 and CDR2 are SGHVS and FNYEAQ. This CDR3 has 17 residues. This chain's CDR3 is CASSLSSGGGPRGEQFF. The CDR3 bases are TGTGCCAGCAGCTTGTCCTCGGGTGGGGGGCCGCGTGGTGAGCAGTTCTTC.

The chain joins TRBV12-3 or TRBV12-4 to TRBJ2-2; 10 bases fit TRBD1. CDR3 length equals 16 residues. The V and J ends lost 4 bases and 4 bases, in that order; junction bases with no gene match: 6. As DNA, the CDR3 is TGTGCCAGCAGTTCTCGGACAGGGGGGTCCACCGGGGAGCTGTTTTTT. The encoded protein is CASSSRTGGSTGELFF.

This clonotype was seen ten or more times. The V gene is TRBV7-6, the J gene TRBJ2-7; the match to TRBD1 covers 7 bases. V trimming: 1 base; J trimming: 1 base; junction bases outside the gene matches: 4. This CDR3 contains 15 residues. Per germline, CDR1 SGHVS and CDR2 FNYEAQ. The CDR3 protein is CASSLEDRTSYEQYF. The DNA of the CDR3 is TGTGCCAGCAGCTTAGAGGACAGGACTTCCTACGAGCAGTACTTC.

The V and J genes are TRBV29-1 and TRBJ1-1, with a weak D call TRBD1 (5 bases). The CDR3 loop spans 12 amino acids. Between the trimmed V and J ends, which lost 6 bases and 6 bases, there was a span of 14 bases. The germline gives CDR1 SQVTM, CDR2 ANQGSEA. CDR3 coding DNA: TGCAGCGTAACAGGAGCAAGTTCTGAAGCTTTCTTT. The encoded protein is CSVTGASSEAFF.

Details on this clonotype: This may arise from a read error, as a much more abundant clone is one base away. The J gene is TRBJ2-1, the V gene TRBV2, with TRBD1 matching 7 bases. Germline CDR1 SNHLY, CDR2 FYNNEI. The length of the CDR3 is 14 residues. CDR3 DNA sequence: TGTGCCAGCCGCCCGGGACAGCCCGGTAATGATCAGTTCTTC. Amino acid sequence: CASRPGQPGNDQFF.

Note on this clonotype: A read error is possible here, since a much larger clone lies one base away. The chain joins TRBV12-3 or TRBV12-4 to TRBJ1-4; no reliable D call. This CDR3 contains 14 residues. Trimming removed 6 bases at V and 8 bases at J, with 16 bases between. The CDR3 DNA is TGTGCCAGCAGCCTCCGACATGGAGGCGAAAAACTGTTTTTT. Translating gives CASSLRHGGEKLFF.

The chain combines TRBV6-5 with TRBJ2-7; the D is unclear. Germline lookup yields CDR1 MNHEY and CDR2 SVGAGI. Trimming left V 6 bases short and J 0 bases short, with 18 bases between. The CDR3 has 16 amino acids. The CDR3 coding sequence is TGTGCCAGCAGCGGACGCCCGGACGATAGCTCCTACGAGCAGTACTTC. Translating gives CASSGRPDDSSYEQYF.

Ten or more counts support this clonotype. The germline gene is not matched at one end of the junction; a read error may be the cause. The rearrangement joins TRBV4-3 to TRBJ2-7; D may be TRBD2 (5 bases). The CDR3 consists of 15 residues. Looked up from germline, CDR1 is LGHNA and CDR2 is YSLEER. The DNA for the CDR3 is TGCGCCAGCAGCCAAGATAGGGTCCGGGGTCAGATCATCCACTTC. Translated: CASSQDRVRGQIIHF.

The chain links TRBV28 to TRBJ1-1, with 7 positions matching TRBD1. The J segment lost 1 base and the V segment lost 5 bases, leaving 7 bases of the junction unmatched. The CDR3 extends over 15 amino acids. The germline CDR1 and CDR2 sequences are MDHEN and SYDVKM. The CDR3 region has the DNA TGTGCCAGCAGTCCGCCTGAGGGGGCGAACACTGAAGCTTTCTTT. Translation: CASSPPEGANTEAFF. The full variable domain, its missing parts supplied by reference TRBV28 and TRBJ1-1, is DVKVTQSSRYLVKRTGEKVFLECVQDMDHENMFWYRQDPGLGLRLIYFSYDVKMKEKGDIPEGYSVSREKKERFSLILESASTNQTSMYLCASSPPEGANTEAFFGQGTRLTVV.

This clonotype turned up a few times. The chain carries TRBV20-1 and TRBJ1-1; no clear D. Between the trimmed V and J ends, which lost 6 bases and 2 bases, there was a span of 16 bases. The CDR3 has 14 amino acids. Germline lookup yields CDR1 DFQATT and CDR2 SNEGSKA (reference sequence). CDR3 loop: CSAGKYITNTEAFF. CDR3 bases: TGCAGTGCCGGAAAATATATCACTAACACTGAAGCTTTCTTT.

This clonotype appeared many times. J is TRBJ1-2 and V is TRBV20-1; D is undetermined. The CDR3 runs to 14 residues. The ends were cut back, 4 bases at V and 0 bases at J, with 12 bases in the middle. The germline CDR1 and CDR2 sequences are DFQATT and SNEGSKA (reference sequence). This chain's CDR3 is CSATNPGANYGYTF. Written as DNA, the CDR3 is TGCAGTGCTACAAACCCAGGTGCTAACTATGGCTACACCTTC.

In its sample, this clonotype was seen a few times. This sequence joins TRBV5-1 and TRBJ2-7; D unclear. V shed 0 bases and J shed 3 bases, with 13 bases lying between them. The CDR3 is made up of 15 amino acids. Germline V gives CDR1 SGHRS, CDR2 YFSETQ. The DNA for the CDR3 is TGCGCCAGCAGCTTGGGGTCAGGTAATGTCTACGAGCAGTACTTC. It is translated as CASSLGSGNVYEQYF. Together with reference TRBV5-1 and TRBJ2-7, the CDR3 gives the full variable domain: KAGVTQTPRYLIKTRGQQVTLSCSPISGHRSVSWYQQTPGQGLQFLFEYFSETQRNKGNFPGRFSGRQFSNSRSEMNVSTLELGDSALYLCASSLGSGNVYEQYFGPGTRLTVT.

The rearrangement links TRBV7-2 to TRBJ2-2; the D is unclear. The CDR3 runs to 17 residues. With 1 base removed from V and 3 bases from J, the gap between germline ends came to 15 bases. Per the germline V gene, CDR1 is SGHTA and CDR2 is FQGNSA. The CDR3: CASSLEAELFDTGELFF. DNA of the CDR3: TGTGCCAGCAGCTTAGAGGCAGAATTATTCGACACCGGGGAGCTGTTTTTT.

This clonotype was recorded many times. The V call is TRBV6-6, the J call TRBJ2-4; TRBD2 might be the D (5 bases). V was shortened by 5 bases and J by 0 bases, with 14 bases between the two germline ends. The CDR3 is 16 amino acids. Germline CDR1 and CDR2: MNHNY and SVGAGI (reference sequence). The chain's CDR3 is CASSPTTGLAKNIQYF. The DNA for the CDR3 is TGTGCCAGCAGTCCTACGACGGGATTAGCCAAAAACATTCAGTACTTC.

The chain links TRBV29-1 to TRBJ2-3, with 9 bases identical to TRBD1. The J segment lost 6 bases and the V segment lost 4 bases, leaving 11 bases of the junction unmatched. CDR1 and CDR2 (germline): SQVTM, ANQGSEA. CDR3 length equals 15 residues. CDR3 protein: CSVGPGQGFWDTQYF. The CDR3 nucleotides read TGCAGCGTTGGCCCGGGACAGGGTTTCTGGGATACGCAGTATTTT.

This clonotype was seen many times. The rearrangement uses TRBV7-2 and TRBJ2-2; D might be TRBD1 or TRBD2, each matching 5 bases. Germline assignment: CDR1 SGHTA and CDR2 FQGNSA. This CDR3 has 13 amino acids. The ends were cut back, 4 bases at V and 8 bases at J, with 11 bases in the middle. CDR3 in DNA: TGTGCCAGCAGCTCCGGGGCAGGGGGGGAGCTGTTTTTT. The encoded protein is CASSSGAGGELFF.

This clonotype showed up just a few times. The chain employs TRBV19 and TRBJ1-1, with D tentatively TRBD1 (5 bases). This CDR3 region has 14 residues. Germline V gene data show CDR1 as LNHDA and CDR2 as SQIVND (reference sequence). V gave up 10 bases and J gave up 1 base, with 16 bases separating them. The CDR3 protein is CAIKLGTGNTEAFF. For the CDR3, the DNA is TGTGCCATTAAGCTGGGTACAGGGAACACTGAAGCTTTCTTT.

The CDR3 spells CATSDYRETQYF. The CDR3 DNA reads TGTGCCACCAGTGATTACCGGGAGACCCAGTACTTC. The chain is built from TRBV24-1 and TRBJ2-5; D gene unclear. Germline CDR1 KGHDR, CDR2 SFDVKD. V shed 2 bases and J shed 5 bases, with 5 bases lying between them. The CDR3 totals 12 residues.

The chain uses TRBV5-1 and TRBJ2-5, with D possibly called TRBD1 or TRBD2 (5 bases each). V lost 3 bases to trimming and J lost 5 bases, with 20 bases between them. CDR3 length: 16 residues. The germline CDR1 and CDR2 sequences are SGHRS and YFSETQ. The CDR3 DNA reads TGCGCCAGCAGCTACCACGGGGCAGGAAAGGAGGAGACCCAGTACTTC. Translation gives CASSYHGAGKEETQYF.

The V gene is TRBV15, the J gene TRBJ2-5; possible D gene TRBD2, 7 bases. The germline V gene has CDR1 LNHNV and CDR2 YYDKDF (reference sequence). V was shortened by 4 bases and J by 5 bases, with 11 bases between the two germline ends. The CDR3 contains 13 residues. DNA for the CDR3: TGTGCCACCAGCAACGGGGGGCGTGAGACCCAGTACTTC. It encodes CATSNGGRETQYF. The full variable domain, rest sourced from reference TRBV15 and TRBJ2-5, is DAMVIQNPRYQVTQFGKPVTLSCSQTLNHNVMYWYQQKSSQAPKLLFHYYDKDFNNEADTPDNFQSRRPNTSFCFLDIRSPGLGDTAMYLCATSNGGRETQYFGPGTRLLVL.

This clonotype has only a few counts. The chain combines TRBV7-9 with TRBJ2-5; TRBD2 matches at 10 bases. There are 15 residues in the CDR3. Germline lookup yields CDR1 SEHNR and CDR2 FQNEAQ (reference sequence). V trimming: 3 bases; J trimming: 4 bases; junction bases outside the gene matches: 5. CDR3 region: CASSFLAGAGETQYF. CDR3 sequence (DNA): TGTGCCAGCAGCTTTCTAGCGGGGGCCGGAGAGACCCAGTACTTC. The full variable domain, in which reference TRBV7-9 and TRBJ2-5 provide the parts outside the CDR3, is DTGVSQNPRHKITKRGQNVTFRCDPISEHNRLYWYRQTLGQGPEFLTYFQNEAQLEKSRLLSDRFSAERPKGSFSTLEIQRTEQGDSAMYLCASSFLAGAGETQYFGPGTRLLVL.

This clonotype was recorded a few times. This chain connects TRBV11-2 to TRBJ2-7; D remains unclear. The V gene lost 3 bases and the J gene lost 2 bases, with 8 bases spanning the gap. From germline, CDR1 is SGHAT and CDR2 FQNNGV. The CDR3 sequence is 13 residues long. CDR3 DNA sequence: TGTGCCAGCAGCTTCCCGGCAGCCTACGAGCAGTACTTC. It encodes CASSFPAAYEQYF.

This clonotype was picked up many times. The rearrangement joins TRBV4-2 to TRBJ1-1; TRBD1 might be the D (6 bases). CDR3 length: 14 residues. Trimming removed 0 bases from V and 3 bases from J, with 8 bases in between. Germline V gene data show CDR1 as LGHNA and CDR2 as YNFKEQ. The CDR3 nucleotides read TGTGCCAGCAGCCAAGACAGGGGTGACACTGAAGCTTTCTTT. Encoded protein: CASSQDRGDTEAFF.

This clonotype was counted only a few times. The chain carries TRBV4-1 and TRBJ1-1; tentative D call: TRBD1 (5 bases). The CDR3 covers 11 residues. The germline V gene encodes CDR1 MGHRA and CDR2 YSYEKL. The ends were cut back, 5 bases at V and 10 bases at J, with 11 bases in the middle. This CDR3 reads CASSYDRIAFF. CDR3 sequence (DNA): TGCGCCAGCAGCTACGACAGAATAGCTTTCTTT.

This rearrangement joins TRBV11-2 to TRBJ2-1; no reliable D call. CDR3 length: 14 amino acids. V was clipped by 5 bases and J by 10 bases, with 18 bases between them. Germline V gene lookup returns CDR1 SGHAT and CDR2 FQNNGV. In nucleotides, the CDR3 is TGTGCCAGCAGCCCATATGTCGAGTCCCAGGAGCAGTTCTTC. Translating gives CASSPYVESQEQFF.